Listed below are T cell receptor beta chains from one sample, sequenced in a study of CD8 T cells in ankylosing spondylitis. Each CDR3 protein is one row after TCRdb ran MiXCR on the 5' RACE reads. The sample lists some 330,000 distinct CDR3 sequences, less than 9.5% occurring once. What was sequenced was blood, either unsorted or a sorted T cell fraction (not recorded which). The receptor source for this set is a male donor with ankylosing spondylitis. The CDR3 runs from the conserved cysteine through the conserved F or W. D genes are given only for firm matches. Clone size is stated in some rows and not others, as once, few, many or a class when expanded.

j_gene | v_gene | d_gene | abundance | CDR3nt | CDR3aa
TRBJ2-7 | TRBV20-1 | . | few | TGCAGTGCTAGAGATCTGGACCGACTAGACCACGAGCAGTACTTC | CSARDLDRLDHEQYF
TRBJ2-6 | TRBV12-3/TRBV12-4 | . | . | TGTGCCAGCAAACAGACACGCAGCTCTGGGGCCAACGTCCTGACTTTC | CASKQTRSSGANVLTF
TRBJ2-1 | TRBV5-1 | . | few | TGCGCCAGCAGCTCCGACAGCTTCTCCTACAATGAGCAGTTCTTC | CASSSDSFSYNEQFF
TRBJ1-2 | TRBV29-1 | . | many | TGCAGCGTTGGGCAGGGGTTTTTAAACTATGGCTACACCTTC | CSVGQGFLNYGYTF
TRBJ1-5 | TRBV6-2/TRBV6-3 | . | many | TGTGCCAGCAGCCACCGGGGGGTTGTGAGCAATCAGCCCCAGCATTTT | CASSHRGVVSNQPQHF
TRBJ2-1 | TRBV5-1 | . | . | TGCGCCAGCAGCGCAAGAGCCCCCGGGTCCAATGAGCAGTTCTTC | CASSARAPGSNEQFF
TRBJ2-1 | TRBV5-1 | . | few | TGCGCCAGCAGCTTGGAGCTAGCATACAATGAGCAGTTCTTC | CASSLELAYNEQFF
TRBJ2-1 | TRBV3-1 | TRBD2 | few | TGTGCCAGCAGCCTCCCCCTTGGGGCGGGAGCTTCGAATGAGCAGTTCTTC | CASSLPLGAGASNEQFF
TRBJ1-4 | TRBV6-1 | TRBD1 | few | TGTGCCAGCAGTACCTCCAGGGGGCGCGGTAATGAAAAACTGTTTTTT | CASSTSRGRGNEKLFF
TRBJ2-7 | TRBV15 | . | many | TGTGCCACCAGCAGAGATTCGGGGTACGAGCAGTACTTC | CATSRDSGYEQYF
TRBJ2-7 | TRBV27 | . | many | TGTGCCAGCAGTGTCCAGGGTTACGAGCAGTACTTC | CASSVQGYEQYF
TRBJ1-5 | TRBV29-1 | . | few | TGCAGCGTTGAAGAGGCGGGTCAGCCCCAGCATTTT | CSVEEAGQPQHF
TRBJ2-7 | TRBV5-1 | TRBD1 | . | TGCGCCAGCAGCTTAAGACAGGGTCCCTCCTACGAGCAGTACTTC | CASSLRQGPSYEQYF
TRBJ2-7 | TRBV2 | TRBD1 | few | TGTGCCAGCAGCGACGGGGACAGTGGAATCTACGAGCAGTACTTC | CASSDGDSGIYEQYF
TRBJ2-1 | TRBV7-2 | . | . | TGTGCCAGCAGCTTCGTGGTCAATGAGCAGTTCTTC | CASSFVVNEQFF
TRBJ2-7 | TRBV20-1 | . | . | TGCAGTGCTAGGTCCGGGAGTGCTACCTACGAGCAGTACTTC | CSARSGSATYEQYF
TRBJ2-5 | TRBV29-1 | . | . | TGCAGCGTTGAGGTGGGAGTCGGGGAGACCCAGTACTTC | CSVEVGVGETQYF
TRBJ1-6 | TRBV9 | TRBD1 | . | TGTGCCAGCAGCGGGGACAGGAATATCTCACCCCTCCACTTT | CASSGDRNISPLHF
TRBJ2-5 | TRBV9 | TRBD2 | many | TGTGCCAGCAGCGTAGGAACTAGCGGGTACCAAGAGACCCAGTACTTC | CASSVGTSGYQETQYF
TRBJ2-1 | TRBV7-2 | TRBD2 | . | TGTGCCAGCAGCTTAGTAGGGGGGACTAGCTTGTATGAGCAGTTCTTC | CASSLVGGTSLYEQFF
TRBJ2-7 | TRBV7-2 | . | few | TGTGCCAGCAGCTTAAGCCCTGTAGGTGGTGAGCAGTACTTC | CASSLSPVGGEQYF
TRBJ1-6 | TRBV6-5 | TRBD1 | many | TGTGCCAGCAGTTACTCCCAGGGGGATTCACCCCTCCACTTT | CASSYSQGDSPLHF
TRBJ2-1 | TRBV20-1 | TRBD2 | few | TGCAGTGCTTACGGGACTAGTAAGGGTCCGGGCTCCTACAATGAGCAGTTCTTC | CSAYGTSKGPGSYNEQFF
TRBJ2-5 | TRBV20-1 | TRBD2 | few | TGCAGTGCTAGACCGGGACTAGCATCTGAGACCCAGTACTTC | CSARPGLASETQYF
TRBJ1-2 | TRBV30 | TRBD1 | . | TGTGCCTGGAACAGGGGATATGGCTACACCTTC | CAWNRGYGYTF
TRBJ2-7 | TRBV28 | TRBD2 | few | TGTGCCAGCAGTTTAGGAGGGAGGGCGGACTACGAGCAGTACTTC | CASSLGGRADYEQYF